The text below deals with one TCR beta chain. The data originate from a study of blood T cell repertoires in COVID-19. Study background: The samples span acute and convalescent COVID-19 from the United States, Italy and Spain. T cells, B-cell-depleted T cells, or PBMCs supplied cDNA or gDNA.

The CDR3 extends over 16 amino acids. Trimming shortened V by 0 bases and J by 5 bases, and 15 bases separated the two germline ends. Per germline, CDR1 SGHRS and CDR2 YFSETQ. Seattle patient enrollment occurred during active infection, with longitudinal follow-up thereafter. Original methodology: Reference gene primer amplification gave estimated nucleated cell counts. Sequenced by immunoSEQ multiplex PCR; TCRdb stores in-frame clones only, minus some. V and J calls and clone size are those listed in that table; D and trimming were worked out from the DNA. The sample carries around 250,000 clones, 86% recorded once.

The source is a woman of 80 years or more with COVID-19, enrolled during active disease. The chain links TRBV5-1 to TRBJ2-1; maybe TRBD2 (7 bases). Material: peripheral blood. The CDR3: CASSLAGGQTHNEQFF. The CDR3 DNA follows: TGCGCCAGCAGCTTGGCCGGGGGGCAGACACACAATGAGCAGTTCTTC.